This T cell receptor beta chain appears in the sequencing data of a study of regulatory T cells in long-lasting Graves disease. Study overall: Newly diagnosed Graves' patients had under 3 months of antithyroid drugs. Study-level results: Less diverse TCR repertoires were seen in persistent Graves' patients than in newly diagnosed ones.

This clonotype was recorded many times. Its antigen is as yet unknown. Time point indicated: newly diagnosed GD, antithyroid drugs for less than 3 months. Scientists built the TCR library using RNA that was extracted from PBMCs. Investigators prepared the TCR beta libraries by applying iRepertoire HTBI primers and Arm-PCR of CDR3 regions. TCRdb ran MiXCR on the multiplex PCR reads and lists one entry per CDR3 protein. The table shows roughly 430,000 distinct CDR3 sequences, with around 15% occurring only once. The same specimen was also included in a second study, on T cells in Graves' hyperthyroidism and ophthalmopathy. That source reports: Graves' hyperthyroidism was deemed stable absent ophthalmopathy progression within 18 months.

The material was peripheral blood mononuclear cells (PBMCs), obtained at new diagnosis, from a patient treated with antithyroid drugs. The receptor was isolated from a woman in her twenties or thirties with Graves disease.

CDR3 sequence: CASRLGLAAYNEQFF. The CDR3 bases are TGTGCCAGCAGGCTAGGATTAGCGGCGTACAATGAGCAGTTCTTC. The chain has TRBV27 and TRBJ2-1, with D maybe TRBD2 (6 bases). Germline CDR1 MNHEY, CDR2 SMNVEV (reference sequence). V was cut by 6 bases and J by 4 bases, with 16 bases left in between. The CDR3 has 15 amino acids.